These 20 T cell receptor beta chains came from one sample sequenced in a study of blood T cell repertoires in COVID-19 (dated by TCRdb to about 2020). Library preparation used the immunoSEQ multiplex PCR assay. TCRdb took over this immuneACCESS table, retaining in-frame rearrangements with V and J assigned. Such tables are incomplete; in checked studies, under half of the missing clones stem from an unresolved V gene, and the remainder is unexplained. The sample includes around 200,000 clones, with under 90% observed a single time. Jointly, the top ten make up 2.5% of the sample. Sequencing was performed on peripheral blood. Receptor source: a middle-aged woman with active or convalescent COVID-19.

The chain recombines TRBV24-1 with TRBJ2-2; the match to TRBD2 covers 8 bases. The V and J ends lost 6 bases and 0 bases, in that order; junction bases with no gene match: 5. In germline, CDR1 is KGHDR, CDR2 SFDVKD. CDR3 length equals 16 residues. The CDR3 region is CATSKTSGSNTGELFF. In DNA, the CDR3 is TGTGCCACCAGTAAAACTAGCGGTTCGAACACCGGGGAGCTGTTTTTT.

The V gene is TRBV6-5, the J gene TRBJ2-1, with D possibly being TRBD2 (6 bases). This CDR3 has 15 amino acids. V lost 2 bases and J 4 bases, leaving 12 bases between the germline ends. In germline, CDR1 is MNHEY, CDR2 SVGAGI. The DNA of the CDR3 is TGTGCCAGCAGTTACGGGGGACTTATTTACAATGAGCAGTTCTTC. Its protein product is CASSYGGLIYNEQFF.

The chain combines TRBV6-2 or TRBV6-3 with TRBJ1-1; D is uncertain. V was shortened by 5 bases and J by 0 bases, with 10 bases between the two germline ends. Germline-derived CDR1 and CDR2 are MNHEY and SVGEGT. This CDR3 spans 14 amino acids. The CDR3 reads CASSPSTLNTEAFF. The CDR3 DNA sequence: TGTGCCAGCAGTCCCTCGACACTGAACACTGAAGCTTTCTTT.

The chain joins TRBV9 to TRBJ1-1, with 9 bases matching TRBD1. Trimming at V came to 0 bases and at J to 5 bases, leaving 11 bases not matched to a gene. From germline, CDR1 is SGDLS and CDR2 YYNGEE. The CDR3 has 17 residues. CDR3: CASSVATSGTGPTEAFF. The DNA of the CDR3 is TGTGCCAGCAGCGTAGCTACGTCCGGGACAGGGCCGACTGAAGCTTTCTTT.

The CDR3 is CAISGPSGGRTDTQYF. In nucleotides, the CDR3 is TGTGCCATCAGTGGCCCCTCGGGAGGCCGTACAGATACGCAGTATTTT. The chain uses TRBV10-3 and TRBJ2-3, with 7 bases fitting TRBD2. Germline CDR1 ENHRY, CDR2 SYGVKD. The CDR3 spans 16 residues. The V and J ends lost 4 bases and 3 bases, in that order; junction bases with no gene match: 10.

This chain connects TRBV30 to TRBJ2-5, with TRBD2 matching over 12 bases. In germline, CDR1 is GTSNPN, CDR2 SVGIG (reference sequence). Losses at the gene ends were 3 bases for V and 4 bases for J; bases not matched to a gene: 6. The CDR3 extends over 15 amino acids. The CDR3 is CAWSGLAGMGETQYF. DNA for the CDR3: TGTGCCTGGAGCGGACTAGCGGGAATGGGAGAGACCCAGTACTTC.

J is TRBJ1-1 and V is TRBV7-9, with a possible D match to TRBD1 (5 bases). The germline V gene has CDR1 SEHNR and CDR2 FQNEAQ (reference sequence). The CDR3 is 14 residues long. V dropped 2 bases and J dropped 4 bases, with 11 bases sitting between them. The CDR3 DNA reads TGTGCCAGCAGCTTACTAGGGGCTGGCACTGAAGCTTTCTTT. It encodes CASSLLGAGTEAFF.

The chain uses TRBV19 and TRBJ1-1, with 9 bases matching TRBD1. CDR1 is LNHDA, CDR2 SQIVND, per germline (reference sequence). This CDR3 is built from 16 residues. The V gene end was trimmed by 2 bases and the J gene end by 6 bases; junction bases not matched to a gene: 10. CDR3 coding DNA: TGTGCCAGTAGTATAACTCCGGGACAGGGTCTTCCTGAAGCTTTCTTT. It codes for CASSITPGQGLPEAFF.

At least ten counts were recorded for this clone. This chain connects TRBV10-3 to TRBJ2-2, with 9 bases that match TRBD1. V lost 10 bases to trimming and J lost 8 bases; unmatched junction nucleotides: 14. Germline assignment: CDR1 ENHRY and CDR2 SYGVKD. The CDR3 runs 15 residues. CDR3 nucleotides: TGTGCCACCTCTCCGGGACAGGGATCGTCGGGGGAGCTGTTTTTT. Translated, it gives CATSPGQGSSGELFF.

This chain links TRBV11-2 with TRBJ2-7; TRBD2 matches at 7 bases. V was clipped by 5 bases and J by 3 bases; unmatched bases: 10. Germline V gives CDR1 SGHAT, CDR2 FQNNGV. This CDR3 region has 15 residues. This CDR3 reads CASSGIGGLVYEQYF. In nucleotides, the CDR3 is TGTGCCAGCAGCGGAATTGGAGGACTAGTCTACGAGCAGTACTTC.

This chain uses TRBV19 with TRBJ1-2; 7 positions match TRBD1. The CDR3 has 14 residues. Trimming at V came to 3 bases and at J to 3 bases, leaving 4 bases not matched to a gene. Germline CDR1 and CDR2: LNHDA and SQIVND (reference sequence). The DNA for the CDR3 is TGTGCCAGTAGTATGGGACAGTTCGACTATGGCTACACCTTC. It codes for CASSMGQFDYGYTF. The variable domain in full, completed from reference TRBV19 and TRBJ1-2, reads DGGITQSPKYLFRKEGQNVTLSCEQNLNHDAMYWYRQDPGQGLRLIYYSQIVNDFQKGDIAEGYSVSREKKESFPLTVTSAQKNPTAFYLCASSMGQFDYGYTFGSGTRLTVV.

The J gene is TRBJ1-5, the V gene TRBV15; D is perhaps TRBD1 (5 bases). In germline, CDR1 is LNHNV, CDR2 YYDKDF (reference sequence). The V and J ends lost 5 bases and 7 bases respectively, with 9 bases between them. This CDR3 has 12 amino acids. The CDR3 coding sequence is TGTGCCACCAGCGAGGGGAGGCAGCCCCAGCATTTT. Translating it yields CATSEGRQPQHF.

The chain carries TRBV5-1 and TRBJ1-6, with unresolved D. The CDR3 extends over 14 amino acids. The germline CDR1 and CDR2 sequences are SGHRS and YFSETQ. V lost 4 bases and J 6 bases, leaving 11 bases between the germline ends. In DNA form, the CDR3 reads TGCGCCAGCAGCATAAACACGTTTAATTCACCCCTCCACTTT. It yields the protein CASSINTFNSPLHF.

This clone occurred a few times. V usage is TRBV6-5 and J usage is TRBJ1-3; D is unclear. The length of the CDR3 is 15 residues. The ends were cut back, 0 bases at V and 0 bases at J, with 6 bases in the middle. The germline V gene encodes CDR1 MNHEY and CDR2 SVGAGI. The CDR3 here is CASSYSAVSGNTIYF. In DNA form, the CDR3 reads TGTGCCAGCAGTTACTCAGCCGTCTCTGGAAACACCATATATTTT.

The rearrangement joins TRBV6-4 to TRBJ1-6; D ambiguous. V lost 7 bases and J 6 bases, leaving 16 bases between the germline ends. CDR3 length: 15 amino acids. Germline V CDR1 and CDR2: MRHNA, SNTAGT. The CDR3 loop is CASIRPGFPNSPLHF. CDR3 DNA: TGTGCCAGCATACGACCCGGGTTTCCTAATTCACCCCTCCACTTT.

J is TRBJ1-1 and V is TRBV3-1 (or the pseudogene TRBV3-2); unclear D gene. Trimming removed 4 bases at V and 5 bases at J, with 8 bases between. Germline values: CDR1 LGHDT, CDR2 YNNKEL (reference sequence). The CDR3 consists of 12 residues. The CDR3 coding sequence is TGTGCCAGCAGCCTCCTGAGTACTGAAGCTTTCTTT. This codes for CASSLLSTEAFF.

The V and J genes are TRBV6-1 and TRBJ1-1; the D is unclear. Germline loops: CDR1 MNHNS, CDR2 SASEGT. V gave up 0 bases and J gave up 2 bases, with 7 bases separating them. This CDR3 is built from 14 residues. Here the CDR3 DNA reads TGTGCCAGCAGTGAAGCGGGAGGTAACACTGAAGCTTTCTTT. Translating it yields CASSEAGGNTEAFF.

This clone was seen just once. V is TRBV5-1 and J is TRBJ2-1; 12 bases map to TRBD2. V shed 2 bases, J shed 7 bases, and the junction held 4 bases outside the gene matches. From germline, CDR1 is SGHRS and CDR2 YFSETQ. The CDR3 length is 15 residues. This chain's CDR3 is CASSFRLAGANEQFF. In DNA, the CDR3 is TGCGCCAGCAGCTTCCGACTAGCGGGAGCTAATGAGCAGTTCTTC.

The table lists this clone with a count of one. CDR3 in amino acids: CASSTRTGETYEQYF. The CDR3 region has the DNA TGTGCCAGTAGTACGCGGACGGGGGAAACCTACGAGCAGTACTTC. This chain links TRBV19 with TRBJ2-7; perhaps TRBD2 as D (6 bases). Trimming pared 4 bases from V and 2 bases from J, leaving 15 bases between. CDR3 length: 15 amino acids. CDR1 LNHDA and CDR2 SQIVND come from the germline V gene (reference sequence).

This rearrangement joins TRBV5-1 to TRBJ1-1; 9 bases match TRBD1. Germline V gene lookup returns CDR1 SGHRS and CDR2 YFSETQ. J gave up 6 bases and V 4 bases, and 16 bases lay outside the gene matches. The CDR3 is 17 amino acids. This chain's CDR3 is CASSTTDRGVLSAEAFF. The CDR3 coding sequence is TGCGCCAGCAGCACTACGGACAGGGGAGTTTTGTCGGCTGAAGCTTTCTTT.